The 21 T cell receptor beta chains in this list originate from one sample, sequenced in a study of T cell repertoires in aging, cancer and after chemotherapy. TCR beta rearrangements were amplified from peripheral blood genomic DNA. TRB rearrangements spanning V, D and J were amplified using mixed TRB-A/B primers. From the multiplex PCR reads, TCRdb called clonotypes with MiXCR, one entry per CDR3 protein. The sample records 19,000 or so distinct CDR3 sequences, approximately 40% being singletons. The sample was blood. The source of these receptors is a human donor with a solid tumor.

The table lists this clonotype with a few counts. This chain connects TRBV6-1 to TRBJ2-6; TRBD1 agrees at 7 bases. V shed 2 bases, J shed 3 bases, and the junction held 1 base outside the gene matches. CDR3 length: 15 amino acids. Germline loops: CDR1 MNHNS, CDR2 SASEGT. The CDR3, as DNA: TGTGCCAGCAGTGAACAGGGGGATGGGGCCAACGTCCTGACTTTC. It yields the protein CASSEQGDGANVLTF.

V usage is TRBV9 and J usage is TRBJ2-2, with D unresolved. V was shortened by 0 bases and J by 1 base, with 1 base between the two germline ends. The CDR3 extends over 13 amino acids. Germline-derived CDR1 and CDR2 are SGDLS and YYNGEE. Written as DNA, the CDR3 is TGTGCCAGCAGCGTAGAGAACACCGGGGAGCTGTTTTTT. It yields the protein CASSVENTGELFF.

The chain couples TRBV5-1 to TRBJ2-7; D is uncertain. The V and J ends lost 0 bases and 2 bases respectively, with 6 bases between them. The length of the CDR3 is 13 residues. Germline CDR1 is SGHRS and CDR2 is YFSETQ. The DNA for the CDR3 is TGCGCCAGCAGCTTGGACGGTCCCTACGAGCAGTACTTC. Protein sequence: CASSLDGPYEQYF.

This clonotype was counted only a few times. The chain uses TRBV27 and TRBJ2-3, with 7 nucleotides matching TRBD1. The V gene's germline CDR1 is MNHEY and CDR2 SMNVEV (reference sequence). After removal of 0 bases from V and 0 bases from J, the junction contained 3 bases not matched to a gene. This CDR3 contains 16 residues. The CDR3 loop reads CASSLSGTDSTDTQYF. Written as DNA, the CDR3 is TGTGCCAGCAGTTTATCAGGGACAGATAGCACAGATACGCAGTATTTT.

This clonotype was seen just once. The chain couples TRBV18 to TRBJ1-5; D is ambiguous. Trimming took 0 bases from V and 7 from J, leaving 13 bases between them. Germline CDR1 reads KGHSH; CDR2 reads LQKENI. The CDR3 runs 15 residues. CDR3 loop: CASSPPGGAGQPQHF. In DNA, the CDR3 is TGTGCCAGCTCACCACCGGGAGGCGCGGGGCAGCCCCAGCATTTT.

By proportion, this clonotype is medium-sized. The chain employs TRBV19 and TRBJ2-3, with 9 bases fitting TRBD1. Trimming removed 7 bases from V and 5 bases from J; junction bases left unmatched: 10. The CDR3 spans 15 residues. Germline V lookup: CDR1 LNHDA, CDR2 SQIVND (reference sequence). CDR3 loop: CASTPVTGGEDTQYF. The CDR3 nucleotides are TGTGCCAGTACCCCCGTCACAGGGGGCGAAGATACGCAGTATTTT.

V usage is TRBV18 and J usage is TRBJ1-6; D ambiguous. The CDR3 totals 13 residues. Germline V gene lookup returns CDR1 KGHSH and CDR2 LQKENI. Deletions cut 2 bases from V and 9 bases from J, with 8 bases between. The CDR3 coding sequence is TGTGCCAGCTCACCAACAGAGCGTTCACCCCTCCACTTT. Protein sequence: CASSPTERSPLHF.

The chain uses TRBV30 and TRBJ2-1; no reliable D call. The CDR3 runs to 12 residues. From germline, CDR1 is GTSNPN and CDR2 SVGIG (reference sequence). The V end lost 0 bases, the J end lost 15 bases, and 15 bases lay between the germline ends. In DNA form, the CDR3 reads TGTGCCTGGAGTGTGCAGGAAAGCCCCCCGTTCTTC. It codes for CAWSVQESPPFF.

The chain uses TRBV6-4 and TRBJ2-1; D unresolved. The CDR3 is 15 amino acids. Between the trimmed V and J ends, which lost 5 bases and 7 bases, there was a span of 18 bases. Germline V gene sequence: CDR1 MRHNA, CDR2 SNTAGT. CDR3 coding DNA: TGTGCCAGCAGTAGACTTGGTACAGTCAGAAATGAGCAGTTCTTC. The encoded protein is CASSRLGTVRNEQFF.

This clonotype has more than one count but fewer than ten. The genes are TRBV6-5 and TRBJ2-1; TRBD2 agrees at 12 bases. V dropped 2 bases and J dropped 5; count of bases not matched to a gene: 7. Germline V gene lookup returns CDR1 MNHEY and CDR2 SVGAGI. The CDR3 runs to 17 residues. For the CDR3, the DNA is TGTGCCAGCAGTTACCCCAAACTAGCGGGGGGAAACAATGAGCAGTTCTTC. It encodes CASSYPKLAGGNNEQFF.

The chain combines TRBV5-5 with TRBJ2-7; TRBD1 or TRBD2 may be the D gene (6 bases each). The V and J ends lost 4 bases and 4 bases respectively, with 18 bases between them. CDR1 and CDR2 from the germline V gene are SGHKS and YYEKEE (reference sequence). This CDR3 has 15 residues. The CDR3 DNA is TGTGCCAGCAGCCCCCCCCCCGGGGGCAGGTACGAGCAGTACTTC. This codes for CASSPPPGGRYEQYF.

The chain is built from TRBV5-4 and TRBJ2-2; 9 positions agree with TRBD2. The CDR3 extends over 15 amino acids. J was trimmed by 4 bases and V by 6 bases; bases with no gene match: 7. Germline V CDR1 and CDR2: SGHNT, YYREEE (reference sequence). For the CDR3, the DNA is TGTGCCAGCAACCCCTGGCGGGGGGGCACCGGGGAGCTGTTTTTT. Translated: CASNPWRGGTGELFF.

This clonotype has only a few counts. The chain carries TRBV5-5 and TRBJ1-5, with D perhaps matching TRBD1 (6 bases). Germline V lookup: CDR1 SGHKS, CDR2 YYEKEE (reference sequence). Trimming left V 5 bases short and J 3 bases short, with 15 bases between. The CDR3 is made up of 15 amino acids. The CDR3 here is CASSSGQRFNQPQHF. CDR3 nucleotides: TGTGCCAGCAGTTCCGGACAGAGGTTCAATCAGCCCCAGCATTTT. Using reference TRBV5-5 and TRBJ1-5 for the parts outside the CDR3, the full variable domain is DAGVTQSPTHLIKTRGQQVTLRCSPISGHKSVSWYQQVLGQGPQFIFQYYEKEERGRGNFPDRFSARQFPNYSSELNVNALLLGDSALYLCASSSGQRFNQPQHFGDGTRLSIL.

By sample fraction, this clonotype is medium-sized. The chain carries TRBV29-1 and TRBJ2-1, with D unresolved. V was trimmed by 2 bases and J by 4 bases, leaving 6 bases between them. The germline V gene has CDR1 SQVTM and CDR2 ANQGSEA. This CDR3 is built from 12 residues. The CDR3 loop reads CSVERRYNEQFF. For the CDR3, the DNA is TGCAGCGTTGAACGGCGTTACAATGAGCAGTTCTTC.

This chain connects TRBV6-4 to TRBJ2-1; D is possibly TRBD2 (6 bases). The germline V gene has CDR1 MRHNA and CDR2 SNTAGT. The CDR3 extends over 15 amino acids. Trimming took off 10 bases at V and 7 bases at J, with 23 bases between the two ends. This CDR3 is CAISRHGTSENEQFF. The CDR3 DNA follows: TGTGCCATCAGCCGACACGGGACTTCTGAGAATGAGCAGTTCTTC.

J is TRBJ2-1 and V is TRBV27, with 15 bases lining up with TRBD2. CDR1 and CDR2 (germline): MNHEY, SMNVEV (reference sequence). J lost 7 bases, V lost 8 bases, and 6 bases had no gene match. This CDR3 has 15 amino acids. This CDR3 is CASLGTSGRRNEQFF. CDR3 bases: TGTGCCAGCTTGGGGACTAGCGGGAGGAGGAATGAGCAGTTCTTC.

This clonotype appeared a few times. The chain joins TRBV6-5 to TRBJ1-6; tentative D call: TRBD1 (6 bases). The CDR3 is 16 residues long. V lost 6 bases and J 7 bases, leaving 19 bases between the germline ends. The germline V gene encodes CDR1 MNHEY and CDR2 SVGAGI. For the CDR3, the DNA is TGTGCCAGCAGCTTACAGGGTTTACTCGAAAATTCACCCCTCCACTTT. It codes for CASSLQGLLENSPLHF.

The chain employs TRBV7-2 and TRBJ2-7; 9 nucleotides align to TRBD2. V lost 0 bases to trimming and J lost 0 bases; unmatched junction nucleotides: 12. CDR3 length: 19 amino acids. CDR1 and CDR2 (germline): SGHTA, FQGNSA. The CDR3 DNA follows: TGTGCCAGCAGCTTAGCGGTCGCAACTAGCGGGCTGAGCTCCTACGAGCAGTACTTC. Translated: CASSLAVATSGLSSYEQYF. The full variable domain, completed using reference TRBV7-2 and TRBJ2-7, is GAGVSQSPSNKVTEKGKDVELRCDPISGHTALYWYRQSLGQGLEFLIYFQGNSAPDKSGLPSDRFSAERTGGSVSTLTIQRTQQEDSAVYLCASSLAVATSGLSSYEQYFGPGTRLTVT.

V usage is TRBV5-1 and J usage is TRBJ1-2, with 7 positions matching TRBD1. The V and J ends lost 4 bases and 6 bases, in that order; junction bases with no gene match: 6. The length of the CDR3 is 13 residues. CDR1 and CDR2 from the germline V gene are SGHRS and YFSETQ. The CDR3: CASSAGQDHGYTF. CDR3 coding DNA: TGCGCCAGCAGCGCTGGACAGGATCATGGCTACACCTTC. The full variable domain, completed using reference TRBV5-1 and TRBJ1-2, is KAGVTQTPRYLIKTRGQQVTLSCSPISGHRSVSWYQQTPGQGLQFLFEYFSETQRNKGNFPGRFSGRQFSNSRSEMNVSTLELGDSALYLCASSAGQDHGYTFGSGTRLTVV.

The CDR3 spells CASSPERRGRKFF. As DNA, the CDR3 is TGTGCCAGCAGTCCCGAAAGGAGGGGGCGGAAGTTCTTC. This chain uses TRBV6-1 with TRBJ2-1; tentatively, D is TRBD1 (7 bases). The CDR3 has 13 residues. The germline CDR1 and CDR2 sequences are MNHNS and SASEGT. The V and J ends lost 5 bases and 14 bases respectively, with 19 bases between them.

This rearrangement joins TRBV6-2 or TRBV6-3 to TRBJ2-7; TRBD1 aligns across 8 bases. Per germline, CDR1 MNHEY and CDR2 SVGEGT. V lost 8 bases and J lost 4; bases outside the gene matches: 4. The CDR3 loop spans 12 amino acids. The CDR3 protein is CASRQGSYEQYF. In DNA form, the CDR3 reads TGTGCCAGCCGACAGGGGAGTTACGAGCAGTACTTC.